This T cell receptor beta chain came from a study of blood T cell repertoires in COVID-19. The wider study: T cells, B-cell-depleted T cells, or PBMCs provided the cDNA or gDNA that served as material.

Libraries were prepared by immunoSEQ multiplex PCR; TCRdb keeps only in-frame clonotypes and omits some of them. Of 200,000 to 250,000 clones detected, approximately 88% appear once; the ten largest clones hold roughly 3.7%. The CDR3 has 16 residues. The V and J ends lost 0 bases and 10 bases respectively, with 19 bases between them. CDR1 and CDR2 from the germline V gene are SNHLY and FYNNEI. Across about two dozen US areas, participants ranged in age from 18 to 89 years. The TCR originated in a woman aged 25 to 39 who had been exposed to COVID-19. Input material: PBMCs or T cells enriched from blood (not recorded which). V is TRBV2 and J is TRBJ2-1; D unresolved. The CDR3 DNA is TGTGCCAGCAGTGAAGCGACGCTAGGCCCCCCTGGAGAGCAGTTCTTC. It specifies CASSEATLGPPGEQFF.